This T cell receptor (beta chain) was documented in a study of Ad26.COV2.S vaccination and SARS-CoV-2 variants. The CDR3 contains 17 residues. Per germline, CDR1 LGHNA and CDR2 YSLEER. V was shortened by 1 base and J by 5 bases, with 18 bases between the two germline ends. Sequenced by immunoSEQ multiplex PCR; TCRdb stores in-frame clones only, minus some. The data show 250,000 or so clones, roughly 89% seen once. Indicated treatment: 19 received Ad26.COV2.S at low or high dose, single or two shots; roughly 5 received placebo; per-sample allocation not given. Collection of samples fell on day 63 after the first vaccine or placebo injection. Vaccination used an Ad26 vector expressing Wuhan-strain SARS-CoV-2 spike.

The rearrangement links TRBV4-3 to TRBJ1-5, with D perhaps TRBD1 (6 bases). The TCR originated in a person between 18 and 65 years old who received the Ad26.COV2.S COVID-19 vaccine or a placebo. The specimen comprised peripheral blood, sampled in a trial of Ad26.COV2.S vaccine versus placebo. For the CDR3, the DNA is TGCGCCAGCAGCCAAGGTGAACAGGGCTCTCTACATCAGCCCCAGCATTTT. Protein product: CASSQGEQGSLHQPQHF.